Listed below are T cell receptor beta chains from one sample, sequenced in a study of cytomegalovirus exposure and HLA in healthy donors. The repertoire was sequenced with immunoSEQ multiplex PCR; TCRdb's copy has only in-frame clones and lacks some. The sample carries tens of thousands of clones, over 75% recorded once. Specimen: PBMCs. These receptors came from a woman between 25 and 40 years old in good health and CMV-seronegative. The conserved cysteine and the conserved F or W are not part of the CDR3 here. Each record gives: J gene, V gene, CDR3 protein.

>TRBJ2-1|TRBV9
ASSVVGWGGRVPYNEQF
>TRBJ1-2|TRBV19
ASSIRAPTFGYT
>TRBJ2-1|TRBV5-8
ASSLRLAGANEQF
>TRBJ1-1|TRBV25-1
ASTLGGNEAF
>TRBJ2-3|TRBV5-1
ASLSYYSGRAIGTDTQY
>TRBJ2-7|TRBV11-3
ASSLGGDYEQY
>TRBJ2-1|TRBV10-2
ASSEWGGGRAYNEQF
>TRBJ1-5|TRBV27
ASSFQGSAQH
>TRBJ2-3|TRBV18
ASSLGTSESTDTQY
>TRBJ2-7|TRBV5-1
ASSLDLRGEQY
>TRBJ1-5|TRBV27
ASSFGQGIQPQH
>TRBJ2-1|TRBV6-5
ASTLSGSAYNEQF
>TRBJ2-1|TRBV19
ASSRQGASYNEQF
>TRBJ2-3|TRBV25-1
ASSEYGTNTDTQY
>TRBJ2-2|TRBV21-1
ASSRNPGLGGELF
>TRBJ1-2|TRBV2
ASSDPTGVYGYT
>TRBJ2-7|TRBV11-2
ASRLQGIYEQY
>TRBJ2-5|TRBV12-5
ASALAGGRGTQY
>TRBJ2-1|TRBV6-6
ASSSHYSSYNEQF
>TRBJ1-2|TRBV7-9
ASSSVREAGLYGYT
>TRBJ1-2|TRBV6-5
ASRLAAWAPNGYT
>TRBJ2-7|TRBV28
ASSFPFPRGFGYEQY
>TRBJ1-3|TRBV28
ASSLLETGPGNTIY
>TRBJ1-1|TRBV5-1
ASIREGNTEAF
>TRBJ2-1|TRBV7-2
ASSLVALGGSYNEQF
>TRBJ2-7|TRBV7-8
ASSISTGAYEQY
>TRBJ2-5|TRBV2
ASGGGGQGEETQY
>TRBJ2-3|TRBV7-9
ASSPFGAGGGDTQY
>TRBJ2-3|TRBV2
ASSYTDTQY
>TRBJ2-2|TRBV6-1
ASSDFGGELF
>TRBJ2-1|TRBV4-2
ASSQGQGPYNEQF
>TRBJ1-3|TRBV19
ASKETGSNTIY
>TRBJ1-5|TRBV19
ASKERSFRGNQPQH
>TRBJ2-4|TRBV2
ASSEEAGGPYIQY
>TRBJ2-5|TRBV27
ASRAGSQETQY
>TRBJ2-7|TRBV28
ASSLSGTGMYEQY
>TRBJ2-3|TRBV27
ASSLVQRLAGGDTQY
>TRBJ2-1|TRBV4-3
ASSPLLGADEQF
>TRBJ2-7|TRBV6-5
ASSPTRGRSYEQY
>TRBJ1-1|TRBV19
ASSIFGQGEAF
>TRBJ1-4|TRBV30
AWSVGGDNEKLF